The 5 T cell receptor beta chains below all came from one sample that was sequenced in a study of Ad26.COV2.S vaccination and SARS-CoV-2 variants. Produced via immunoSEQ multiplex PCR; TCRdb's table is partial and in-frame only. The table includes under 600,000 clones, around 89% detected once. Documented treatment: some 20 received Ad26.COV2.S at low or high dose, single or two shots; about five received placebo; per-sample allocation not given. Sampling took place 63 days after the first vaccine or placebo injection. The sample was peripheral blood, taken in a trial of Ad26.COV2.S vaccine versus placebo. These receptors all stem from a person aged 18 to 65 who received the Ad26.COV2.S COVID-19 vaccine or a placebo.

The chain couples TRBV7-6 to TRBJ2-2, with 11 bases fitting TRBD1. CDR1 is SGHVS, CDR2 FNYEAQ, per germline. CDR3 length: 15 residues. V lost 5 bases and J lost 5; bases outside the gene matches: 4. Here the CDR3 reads CASSIGTGGTGELFF. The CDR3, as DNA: TGTGCCAGCAGCATCGGGACAGGGGGGACCGGGGAGCTGTTTTTT.

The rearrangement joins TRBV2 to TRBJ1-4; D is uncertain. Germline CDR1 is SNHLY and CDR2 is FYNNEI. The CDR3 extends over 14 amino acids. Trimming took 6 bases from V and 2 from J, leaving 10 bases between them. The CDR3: CASSPHPTNEKLFF. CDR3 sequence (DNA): TGTGCCAGCAGCCCCCATCCCACTAATGAAAAACTGTTTTTT. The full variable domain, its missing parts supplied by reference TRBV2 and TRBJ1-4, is EPEVTQTPSHQVTQMGQEVILRCVPISNHLYFYWYRQILGQKVEFLVSFYNNEISEKSEIFDDQFSVERPDGSNFTLKIRSTKLEDSAMYFCASSPHPTNEKLFFGSGTQLSVL.

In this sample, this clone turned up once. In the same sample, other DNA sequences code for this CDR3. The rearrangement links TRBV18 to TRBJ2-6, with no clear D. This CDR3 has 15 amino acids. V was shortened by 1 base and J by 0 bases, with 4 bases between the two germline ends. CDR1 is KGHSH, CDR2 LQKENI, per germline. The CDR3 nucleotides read TGTGCCAGCTCACCACTCGGCTCTGGGGCCAACGTCCTGACTTTC. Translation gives CASSPLGSGANVLTF.

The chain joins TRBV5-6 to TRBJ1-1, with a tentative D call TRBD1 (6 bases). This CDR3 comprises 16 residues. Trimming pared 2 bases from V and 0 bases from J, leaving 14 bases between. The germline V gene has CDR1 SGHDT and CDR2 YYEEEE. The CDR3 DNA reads TGTGCCAGCAGCTTCCAGGGGCTCGCCTTGAACACTGAAGCTTTCTTT. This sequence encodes CASSFQGLALNTEAFF. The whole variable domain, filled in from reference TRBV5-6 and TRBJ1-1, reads DAGVTQSPTHLIKTRGQQVTLRCSPKSGHDTVSWYQQALGQGPQFIFQYYEEEERQRGNFPDRFSGHQFPNYSSELNVNALLLGDSALYLCASSFQGLALNTEAFFGQGTRLTVV.

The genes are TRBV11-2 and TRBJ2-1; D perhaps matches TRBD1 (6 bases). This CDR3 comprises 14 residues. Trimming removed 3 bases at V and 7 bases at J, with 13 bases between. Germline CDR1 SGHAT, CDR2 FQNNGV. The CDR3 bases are TGTGCCAGCAGCTTTGTCACAGGGTGGAATGAGCAGTTCTTC. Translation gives CASSFVTGWNEQFF.